Described below is a single T cell receptor (beta chain) sequence and its context. The germline gives CDR1 MNHEY, CDR2 SMNVEV (reference sequence). CDR3 length: 12 amino acids. Trimming cost V 8 bases and J 0 bases, with 7 bases left between them. Extracted from the samples, RNA was reverse transcribed into cDNA to serve as the sequencing template. Only in-frame clones appear in the TCRdb table, and some are missing; sequencing was by immunoSEQ multiplex PCR. The table has roughly 130,000 clones, 45% to 65% seen once. This specimen comes from a study of CD8+ T cells in alopecia areata. About the study: In an open-label trial, patients got 5 to 10 mg tofacitinib twice daily.

Sequenced material: CD4+ T cells sorted from blood, taken at week 0. This TCR came from a human donor with alopecia areata. This sequence joins TRBV27 and TRBJ1-2, with D uncertain. This CDR3 reads CASGRTNYGYTF. In DNA, the CDR3 is TGTGCCAGCGGTCGAACTAACTATGGCTACACCTTC.